The 21 T cell receptor beta chains given below trace back to one sample, sequenced in a study of long-term antiretroviral therapy in people with HIV. Survey-level immunoSEQ v3.0 assays were run. Clones were read by immunoSEQ multiplex PCR, and TCRdb kept only the in-frame ones, dropping some. Seen here are over 15,000 clones, roughly 80% observed once, and the top ten hold about 10%. Sequenced here: unsorted PBMCs, sampled 0.2 years after starting antiretroviral therapy. These receptors were obtained from a woman aged 35 to 49 with HIV.

The rearrangement links TRBV28 to TRBJ1-3; D not certain. CDR1 is MDHEN and CDR2 is SYDVKM in the germline V gene. With 1 base removed from V and 0 bases from J, the gap between germline ends came to 10 bases. The CDR3 is made up of 16 amino acids. This CDR3 is CASSLLQTVSGNTIYF. The CDR3 coding sequence is TGTGCCAGCAGTTTATTACAGACGGTCTCTGGAAACACCATATATTTT.

The chain recombines TRBV10-3 with TRBJ2-1; D perhaps matches TRBD1 (6 bases). The CDR3 covers 15 residues. Germline-derived CDR1 and CDR2 are ENHRY and SYGVKD. V dropped 1 base and J dropped 7 bases, with 14 bases sitting between them. CDR3 in DNA: TGTGCCATCAGTGAGTATATTCAGGGGTTGAATGAGCAGTTCTTC. Encoded protein: CAISEYIQGLNEQFF.

The V call is TRBV11-2, the J call TRBJ2-7; no clear D. V was shortened by 3 bases and J by 0 bases, with 12 bases between the two germline ends. Germline CDR1 and CDR2: SGHAT and FQNNGV. This CDR3 has 15 amino acids. The CDR3 DNA sequence: TGTGCCAGCAGCTTTTCTACGTCGAGCTCCTACGAGCAGTACTTC. Translated: CASSFSTSSSYEQYF.

This clone was picked up one time. The V call is TRBV13, the J call TRBJ2-3, with D perhaps TRBD2 (5 bases). The CDR3 loop spans 14 amino acids. Deletions cut 3 bases from V and 0 bases from J, with 7 bases between. The germline gives CDR1 PRHDT, CDR2 FYEKMQ (reference sequence). The DNA of the CDR3 is TGTGCCAGCAGCTTTAGAGGGAGCACAGATACGCAGTATTTT. Translating gives CASSFRGSTDTQYF.

The gene calls are TRBV7-9 and TRBJ2-3; 7 nucleotides match TRBD1. There are 15 residues in the CDR3. CDR1 is SEHNR, CDR2 FQNEAQ, per germline (reference sequence). J lost 3 bases, V lost 4 bases, and 7 bases had no gene match. The CDR3 DNA follows: TGTGCCAGCAGCTCCTTCCCGGGACAGACAGATACGCAGTATTTT. This translates into CASSSFPGQTDTQYF. Together with reference TRBV7-9 and TRBJ2-3, the CDR3 gives the full variable domain: DTGVSQNPRHKITKRGQNVTFRCDPISEHNRLYWYRQTLGQGPEFLTYFQNEAQLEKSRLLSDRFSAERPKGSFSTLEIQRTEQGDSAMYLCASSSFPGQTDTQYFGPGTRLTVL.

This chain connects TRBV4-3 to TRBJ2-1, with TRBD2 identical over 15 bases. The J segment lost 11 bases and the V segment lost 0 bases, leaving 5 bases of the junction unmatched. The CDR3 sequence is 16 residues long. Per the germline V gene, CDR1 is LGHNA and CDR2 is YSLEER. CDR3 nucleotides: TGCGCCAGCAGCCAAGAAACAGGACTAGCGGGGGGGAAGCAGTTCTTC. Translating it yields CASSQETGLAGGKQFF.

This clone occurred a few times. The chain combines TRBV29-1 with TRBJ2-2, with 8 nucleotides matching TRBD1. Trimming took 7 bases from V and 5 from J; bases not matched to a gene: 6. Germline CDR1 is SQVTM and CDR2 is ANQGSEA. The CDR3 is made up of 13 amino acids. CDR3 sequence: CSAGQGWTGELFF. The CDR3 nucleotides are TGCAGCGCTGGACAGGGCTGGACCGGGGAGCTGTTTTTT.

The CDR3 DNA sequence: TGCGCCAGCAGCTTTGTAGGCAGAGAAGCTTTCTTT. It translates to CASSFVGREAFF. V gene TRBV5-1 combines with J gene TRBJ1-1, with D unresolved. V lost 2 bases, J lost 8 bases, and 10 bases lay in between. The germline gives CDR1 SGHRS, CDR2 YFSETQ. CDR3 length: 12 amino acids.

The CDR3 nucleotides are TGTGCCAGCAGCGATACAGGGTGGGAGACCCAGTACTTC. Amino acid sequence: CASSDTGWETQYF. V and J are TRBV5-4 and TRBJ2-5; a weak D match, TRBD1 (6 bases). In germline, CDR1 is SGHNT, CDR2 YYREEE (reference sequence). V shed 4 bases and J shed 5 bases, with 12 bases lying between them. The CDR3 extends over 13 amino acids.

This chain links TRBV6-5 with TRBJ2-5; 9 bases align to TRBD2. The germline gives CDR1 MNHEY, CDR2 SVGAGI. CDR3 length: 12 amino acids. The junction had 3 bases not matched to a gene; V was cut back by 6 bases and J by 7 bases. The CDR3 loop is CASRMTSGTQYF. The CDR3 region has the DNA TGTGCCAGCAGAATGACTAGCGGGACCCAGTACTTC.

The CDR3 bases are TGTGCCAGCAGCTTAGAAGCGGGGCTCTACAATGAGCAGTTCTTC. Protein product: CASSLEAGLYNEQFF. The gene calls are TRBV7-2 and TRBJ2-1, with 7 bases aligning to TRBD2. Germline CDR1 SGHTA, CDR2 FQGNSA. This CDR3 comprises 15 residues. V shed 1 base and J 3 bases; nucleotides not matched to a gene: 3.

This chain joins TRBV6-1 and TRBJ2-7, with 12 bases aligning to TRBD2. Germline V gene lookup returns CDR1 MNHNS and CDR2 SASEGT. CDR3 length equals 15 residues. V shed 6 bases, J shed 5 bases, and the junction held 8 bases outside the gene matches. CDR3 DNA sequence: TGTGCCAGCAGAGGACTAGCGGGATTATTGGACGAGCAGTACTTC. This gives the protein CASRGLAGLLDEQYF.

This chain joins TRBV19 and TRBJ2-1, with TRBD2 as a possible D gene (5 bases). The V end was cut by 7 bases, the J end by 6 bases, with 16 bases between. This CDR3 contains 14 residues. Germline CDR1 is LNHDA and CDR2 is SQIVND (reference sequence). The CDR3 coding sequence is TGTGCCAGTATGTCGGGAAGTTGGCGCAATGAGCAGTTCTTC. Residues: CASMSGSWRNEQFF.

This clone was recorded a few times. The J gene is TRBJ2-7, the V gene TRBV5-4; D is unclear. The CDR3 is 15 residues long. V shed 0 bases and J shed 2 bases, with 12 bases lying between them. Germline values: CDR1 SGHNT, CDR2 YYREEE (reference sequence). DNA for the CDR3: TGTGCCAGCAGCTTGGGAGGAGCGTCCGCCTACGAGCAGTACTTC. Encoded protein: CASSLGGASAYEQYF.

This chain connects TRBV4-2 to TRBJ1-2; 8 nucleotides match TRBD1. The CDR3 totals 13 residues. Germline V gene data show CDR1 as LGHNA and CDR2 as YNFKEQ. V lost 4 bases and J lost 4; bases outside the gene matches: 2. The CDR3 protein is CASSPGQGYGYTF. For the CDR3, the DNA is TGTGCCAGCAGCCCCGGACAGGGCTATGGCTACACCTTC.

The V gene is TRBV9, the J gene TRBJ1-2; TRBD1 matches 9 bases. Germline V CDR1 and CDR2: SGDLS, YYNGEE. The CDR3 has 16 residues. Trimming at V came to 4 bases and at J to 4 bases, leaving 11 bases not matched to a gene. The CDR3 DNA is TGTGCCAGCAGCCCCTCGGGGACAGGGACTCCCTATGGCTACACCTTC. It encodes CASSPSGTGTPYGYTF. Together with reference TRBV9 and TRBJ1-2, the CDR3 gives the full variable domain: DSGVTQTPKHLITATGQRVTLRCSPRSGDLSVYWYQQSLDQGLQFLIQYYNGEERAKGNILERFSAQQFPDLHSELNLSSLELGDSALYFCASSPSGTGTPYGYTFGSGTRLTVV.

This clone is a singleton in its sample. The V and J genes are TRBV7-9 and TRBJ2-7; the D is unclear. Trimming removed 4 bases at V and 6 bases at J, with 22 bases between. The CDR3 has 16 residues. Germline-derived CDR1 and CDR2 are SEHNR and FQNEAQ (reference sequence). DNA of the CDR3: TGTGCCAGCAGCTCAATTGTGGGATTTAACGGCCCCGAGCAGTACTTC. Its protein product is CASSSIVGFNGPEQYF.

This clone was found a few times. The chain carries TRBV19 and TRBJ2-5, with D possibly TRBD2 on 5 matching bases. CDR1 and CDR2 from the germline V gene are LNHDA and SQIVND (reference sequence). Deletions cut 3 bases from V and 5 bases from J, with 10 bases between. The CDR3 is 13 residues long. In DNA, the CDR3 is TGTGCCAGTAGTATCGAGGGCGGGGAGACCCAGTACTTC. It codes for CASSIEGGETQYF.

This clone was detected only a few times. The chain combines TRBV5-6 with TRBJ1-4; 7 nucleotides line up with TRBD1. This CDR3 contains 14 residues. J was trimmed by 5 bases and V by 4 bases; bases with no gene match: 5. Germline loops: CDR1 SGHDT, CDR2 YYEEEE. The CDR3 protein is CASSRDRLNEKLFF. CDR3 DNA sequence: TGTGCCAGCAGCCGGGACAGACTAAATGAAAAACTGTTTTTT.

This sequence joins TRBV11-2 and TRBJ2-5; TRBD2 might be the D (7 bases). Trimming took 1 base from V and 4 from J, leaving 13 bases between them. Germline-derived CDR1 and CDR2 are SGHAT and FQNNGV. This CDR3 comprises 15 residues. As DNA, the CDR3 is TGTGCCAGCAGCTTAGTGGGGGGGGCTCTAGAGACCCAGTACTTC. This encodes CASSLVGGALETQYF. Complete variable domain (other parts from reference TRBV11-2 and TRBJ2-5): EAGVAQSPRYKIIEKRQSVAFWCNPISGHATLYWYQQILGQGPKLLIQFQNNGVVDDSQLPKDRFSAERLKGVDSTLKIQPAKLEDSAVYLCASSLVGGALETQYFGPGTRLLVL.

The chain recombines TRBV6-1 with TRBJ2-2, with D possibly being TRBD1 or TRBD2 (5 bases each). Trimming removed 6 bases at V and 4 bases at J, with 18 bases between. CDR1 and CDR2 (germline): MNHNS, SASEGT. This CDR3 region has 16 residues. Here the CDR3 DNA reads TGTGCCAGCAGCGAAAGAGGGGCAGCATCCACCGGGGAGCTGTTTTTT. Encoded protein: CASSERGAASTGELFF.